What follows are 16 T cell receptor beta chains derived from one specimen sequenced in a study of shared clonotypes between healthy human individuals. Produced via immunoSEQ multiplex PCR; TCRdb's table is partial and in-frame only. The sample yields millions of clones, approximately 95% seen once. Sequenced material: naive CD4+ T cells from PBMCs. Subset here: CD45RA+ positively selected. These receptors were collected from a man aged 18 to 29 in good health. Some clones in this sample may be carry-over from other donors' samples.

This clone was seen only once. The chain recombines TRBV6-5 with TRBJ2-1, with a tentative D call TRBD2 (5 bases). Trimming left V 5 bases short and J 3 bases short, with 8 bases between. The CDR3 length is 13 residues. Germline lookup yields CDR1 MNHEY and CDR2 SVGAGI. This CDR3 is CASSRENYNEQFF. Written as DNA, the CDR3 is TGTGCCAGCAGTAGGGAGAACTACAATGAGCAGTTCTTC.

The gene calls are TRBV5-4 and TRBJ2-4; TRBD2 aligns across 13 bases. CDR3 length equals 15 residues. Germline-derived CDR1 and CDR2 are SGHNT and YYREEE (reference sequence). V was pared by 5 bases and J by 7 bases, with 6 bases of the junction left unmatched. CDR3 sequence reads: CASSRGLAGANIQYF. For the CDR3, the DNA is TGTGCCAGCAGTCGTGGACTAGCGGGAGCGAACATTCAGTACTTC. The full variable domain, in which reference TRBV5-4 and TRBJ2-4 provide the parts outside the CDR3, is ETGVTQSPTHLIKTRGQQVTLRCSSQSGHNTVSWYQQALGQGPQFIFQYYREEENGRGNFPPRFSGLQFPNYSSELNVNALELDDSALYLCASSRGLAGANIQYFGAGTRLSVL.

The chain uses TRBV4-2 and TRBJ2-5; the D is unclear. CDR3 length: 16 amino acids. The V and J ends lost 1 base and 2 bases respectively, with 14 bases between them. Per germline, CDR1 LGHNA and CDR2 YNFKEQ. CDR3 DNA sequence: TGTGCCAGCAGCCAAGTTGGCTTCGGTTCGCAAGAGACCCAGTACTTC. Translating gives CASSQVGFGSQETQYF.

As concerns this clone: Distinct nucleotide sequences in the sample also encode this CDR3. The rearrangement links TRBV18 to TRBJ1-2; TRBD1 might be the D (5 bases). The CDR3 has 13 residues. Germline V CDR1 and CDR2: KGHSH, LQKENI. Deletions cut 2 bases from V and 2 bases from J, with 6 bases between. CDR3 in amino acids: CASSPAGNYGYTF. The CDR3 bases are TGTGCCAGCTCACCAGCAGGGAACTATGGCTACACCTTC.

In nucleotides, the CDR3 is TGTGCCATCAGTGACAGGGGGCCTGGGGAGCAGTACTTC. It yields the protein CAISDRGPGEQYF. The V gene is TRBV10-3, the J gene TRBJ2-7; 8 bases match TRBD1. The V segment lost 3 bases and the J segment 7 bases; nucleotides outside the gene matches: 5. The CDR3 covers 13 residues. CDR1 and CDR2 from the germline V gene are ENHRY and SYGVKD.

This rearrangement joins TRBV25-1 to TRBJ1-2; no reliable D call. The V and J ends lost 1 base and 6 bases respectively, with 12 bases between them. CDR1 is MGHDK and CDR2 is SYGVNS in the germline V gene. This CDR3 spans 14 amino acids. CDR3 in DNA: TGTGCCAGCAGTGAATGGTCAAGGGATAATGGCTACACCTTC. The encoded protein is CASSEWSRDNGYTF.

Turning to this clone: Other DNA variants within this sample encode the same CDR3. As DNA, the CDR3 is TGTGCCAGCAGTTCAACAGGGAGCTCCTACAATGAGCAGTTCTTC. This translates into CASSSTGSSYNEQFF. This chain uses TRBV28 with TRBJ2-1; D possibly corresponds to TRBD1 (6 bases). V dropped 4 bases and J dropped 0 bases, with 10 bases sitting between them. The CDR3 runs 15 residues. Germline V gives CDR1 MDHEN, CDR2 SYDVKM.

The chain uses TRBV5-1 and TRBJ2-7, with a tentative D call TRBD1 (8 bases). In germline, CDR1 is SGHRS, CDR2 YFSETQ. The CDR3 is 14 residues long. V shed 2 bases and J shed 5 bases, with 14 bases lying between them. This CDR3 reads CASSFTGGDDEQYF. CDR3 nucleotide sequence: TGCGCCAGCAGCTTTACAGGGGGGGATGACGAGCAGTACTTC.

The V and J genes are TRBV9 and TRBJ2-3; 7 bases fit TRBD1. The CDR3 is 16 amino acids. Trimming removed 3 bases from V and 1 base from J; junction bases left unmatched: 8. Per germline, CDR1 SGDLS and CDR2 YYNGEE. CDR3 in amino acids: CASSAYRGEGTDTQYF. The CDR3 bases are TGTGCCAGCAGCGCATACAGGGGTGAGGGCACAGATACGCAGTATTTT.

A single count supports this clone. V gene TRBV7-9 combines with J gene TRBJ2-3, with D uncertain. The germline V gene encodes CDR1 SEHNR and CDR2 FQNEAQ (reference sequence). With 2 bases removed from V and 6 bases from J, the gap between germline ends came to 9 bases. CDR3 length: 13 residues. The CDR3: CASSLSLQDTQYF. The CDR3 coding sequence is TGTGCCAGCAGCTTATCTTTGCAGGATACGCAGTATTTT.

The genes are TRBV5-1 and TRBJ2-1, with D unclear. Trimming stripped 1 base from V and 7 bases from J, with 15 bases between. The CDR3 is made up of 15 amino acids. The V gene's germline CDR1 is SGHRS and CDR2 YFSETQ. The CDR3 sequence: CASSLFGDLENEQFF. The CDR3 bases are TGCGCCAGCAGCTTGTTTGGAGACCTTGAGAATGAGCAGTTCTTC.

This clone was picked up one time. The CDR3 loop is CASNRNEQFF. The CDR3 bases are TGTGCCAGCAATAGAAATGAGCAGTTCTTC. This rearrangement joins TRBV6-1 to TRBJ2-1; no definite D call. The CDR3 covers 10 residues. Germline V CDR1 and CDR2: MNHNS, SASEGT. The ends were cut back, 7 bases at V and 7 bases at J, with 5 bases in the middle.

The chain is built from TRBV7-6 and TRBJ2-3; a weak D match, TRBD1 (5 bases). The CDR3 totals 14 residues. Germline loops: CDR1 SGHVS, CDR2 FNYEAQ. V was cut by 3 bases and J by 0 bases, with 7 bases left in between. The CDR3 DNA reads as TGTGCCAGCAGCTTGGGGCTTAGCACAGATACGCAGTATTTT. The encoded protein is CASSLGLSTDTQYF. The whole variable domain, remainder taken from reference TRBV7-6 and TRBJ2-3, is GAGVSQSPRYKVTKRGQDVALRCDPISGHVSLYWYRQALGQGPEFLTYFNYEAQQDKSGLPNDRFSAERPEGSISTLTIQRTEQRDSAMYRCASSLGLSTDTQYFGPGTRLTVL.

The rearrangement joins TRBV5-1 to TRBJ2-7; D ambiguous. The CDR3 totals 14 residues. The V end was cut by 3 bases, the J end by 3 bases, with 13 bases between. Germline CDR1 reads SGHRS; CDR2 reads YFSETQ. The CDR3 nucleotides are TGCGCCAGCAGCTCGGACGTTGGATACTACGAGCAGTACTTC. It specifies CASSSDVGYYEQYF.

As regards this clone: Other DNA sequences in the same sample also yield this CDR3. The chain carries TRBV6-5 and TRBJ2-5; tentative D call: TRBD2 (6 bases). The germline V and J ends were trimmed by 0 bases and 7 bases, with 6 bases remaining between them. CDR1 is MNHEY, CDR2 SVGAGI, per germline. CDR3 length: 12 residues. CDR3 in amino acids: CASSYSGGTQYF. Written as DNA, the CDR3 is TGTGCCAGCAGTTACTCCGGGGGGACCCAGTACTTC.

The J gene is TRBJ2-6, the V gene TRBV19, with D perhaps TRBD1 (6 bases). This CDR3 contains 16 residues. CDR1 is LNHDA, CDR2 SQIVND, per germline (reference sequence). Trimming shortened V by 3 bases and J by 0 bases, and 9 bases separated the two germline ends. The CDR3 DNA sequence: TGTGCCAGTAGTATCGACAGGACCTCTGGGGCCAACGTCCTGACTTTC. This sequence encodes CASSIDRTSGANVLTF.